The 18 T cell receptor beta chains below were found in one sample sequenced in a study of regulatory T cells in long-lasting Graves disease. Sample time point: newly diagnosed GD, antithyroid drugs for less than 3 months. PBMC-derived RNA was used for the TCR library. HTBI primers from iRepertoire and Arm-PCR of CDR3 regions yielded the TCR beta libraries. TCRdb recomputed calls from the multiplex PCR reads with MiXCR, one row per CDR3 protein. The sample has about 300,000 distinct CDR3 sequences; under 20% are singletons. Sequenced material: peripheral blood mononuclear cells (PBMCs), taken at new diagnosis, from a patient treated with antithyroid drugs. All receptors derive from a female donor with Graves disease.

About this clonotype itself: Since a much larger clone is just one base distant, this may be a read error. This chain joins TRBV3-1 and TRBJ2-4; no clear D gene. The germline gives CDR1 LGHDT, CDR2 YNNKEL (reference sequence). CDR3 length: 13 amino acids. The CDR3 coding sequence is TGTGGCAGCAGTCCCGGGTCTTGGGTCATTCAGTACTTC. This sequence encodes CGSSPGSWVIQYF. The full variable domain, completed using reference TRBV3-1 and TRBJ2-4, is DTAVSQTPKYLVTQMGNDKSIKCEQNLGHDTMYWYKQDSKKFLKIMFSYNNKELIINETVPNRFSPKSPDKAHLNLHINSLELGDSAVYFCGSSPGSWVIQYFGAGTRLSVL.

At least ten counts were recorded for this clonotype. The V call is TRBV24-1, the J call TRBJ2-7; D might be TRBD1 (6 bases). The CDR3 is made up of 15 amino acids. Trimming removed 6 bases at V and 0 bases at J, with 14 bases between. Germline CDR1 is KGHDR and CDR2 is SFDVKD. The DNA for the CDR3 is TGTGCCACCAGTAGGGCTGGGACAAACTCCTACGAGCAGTACTTC. Its translation: CATSRAGTNSYEQYF.

The CDR3 region has the DNA TGTGCCAGCCTAGGGGGGAGCTACGAGCAGTACTTC. This encodes CASLGGSYEQYF. The chain carries TRBV27 and TRBJ2-7; D is possibly TRBD1 or TRBD2 (6 bases each). Germline-derived CDR1 and CDR2 are MNHEY and SMNVEV (reference sequence). CDR3 length: 12 amino acids. Trimming took off 8 bases at V and 3 bases at J, with 11 bases between the two ends.

This clonotype was counted at least ten times. The rearrangement links TRBV3-1 to TRBJ2-7; D may be TRBD1 (6 bases). Per germline, CDR1 LGHDT and CDR2 YNNKEL (reference sequence). The CDR3 has 14 residues. The V end lost 4 bases, the J end lost 3 bases, and 13 bases lay between the germline ends. The CDR3 DNA is TGTGCCAGCAGCCGACAAGGACAGCACTACGAGCAGTACTTC. Protein: CASSRQGQHYEQYF.

This clonotype was seen repeatedly, ten times or more. This chain joins TRBV2 and TRBJ1-5; no reliable D call. The CDR3 spans 14 residues. Per germline, CDR1 SNHLY and CDR2 FYNNEI. Trimming pared 2 bases from V and 3 bases from J, leaving 8 bases between. CDR3 sequence: CASSEQRLNQPQHF. Written as DNA, the CDR3 is TGTGCCAGCAGTGAACAGCGGCTCAATCAGCCCCAGCATTTT. Complete variable domain (other parts from reference TRBV2 and TRBJ1-5): EPEVTQTPSHQVTQMGQEVILRCVPISNHLYFYWYRQILGQKVEFLVSFYNNEISEKSEIFDDQFSVERPDGSNFTLKIRSTKLEDSAMYFCASSEQRLNQPQHFGDGTRLSIL.

This clonotype was counted at least ten times. V is TRBV29-1 and J is TRBJ1-4; TRBD1 aligns across 10 bases. V was clipped by 1 base and J by 5 bases; unmatched bases: 4. CDR1 and CDR2 from the germline V gene are SQVTM and ANQGSEA. The CDR3 has 15 residues. The CDR3 reads CSVEGPGQGNEKLFF. CDR3 nucleotides: TGCAGCGTTGAAGGTCCGGGACAGGGGAATGAAAAACTGTTTTTT. The whole variable domain, remainder taken from reference TRBV29-1 and TRBJ1-4, is SAVISQKPSRDICQRGTSLTIQCQVDSQVTMMFWYRQQPGQSLTLIATANQGSEATYESGFVIDKFPISRPNLTFSTLTVSNMSPEDSSIYLCSVEGPGQGNEKLFFGSGTQLSVL.

This clonotype was observed many times. The chain combines TRBV28 with TRBJ2-7; 8 bases line up with TRBD1. Losses at the gene ends were 5 bases for V and 3 bases for J; bases not matched to a gene: 9. This CDR3 is 15 amino acids long. CDR1 MDHEN and CDR2 SYDVKM come from the germline V gene. This CDR3 reads CASSPKNRGSYEQYF. The CDR3 region has the DNA TGTGCCAGCAGTCCAAAAAACAGGGGGAGCTACGAGCAGTACTTC.

This clonotype was observed a few times. V gene TRBV4-2 combines with J gene TRBJ1-2, with 7 bases that match TRBD1. CDR3 length: 14 residues. The germline V gene encodes CDR1 LGHNA and CDR2 YNFKEQ. J lost 5 bases, V lost 3 bases, and 6 bases had no gene match. This chain's CDR3 is CASSHGAGGYGYTF. In nucleotides, the CDR3 is TGTGCCAGCAGCCATGGCGCAGGGGGGTATGGCTACACCTTC.

This clonotype was found many times. The J gene is TRBJ2-1, the V gene TRBV14; D may be TRBD1 (6 bases). The CDR3 spans 13 residues. V lost 4 bases, J lost 8 bases, and 12 bases lay in between. Germline V gives CDR1 SGHDN, CDR2 FVKESK. The CDR3 DNA is TGTGCCAGCAGCCGACACAGGGTGGATGAGCAGTTCTTC. It yields the protein CASSRHRVDEQFF.

This clonotype was seen ten or more times. The genes are TRBV6-5 and TRBJ1-4; the match to TRBD1 covers 7 bases. Germline V lookup: CDR1 MNHEY, CDR2 SVGAGI. The CDR3 is 16 amino acids. J gave up 4 bases and V 2 bases, and 7 bases lay outside the gene matches. DNA of the CDR3: TGTGCCAGCAGTTACGCGGCGGGACAGATTAATGAAAAACTGTTTTTT. Its translation is CASSYAAGQINEKLFF.

The sample holds many counts of this clonotype. V is TRBV12-3 or TRBV12-4 and J is TRBJ2-5; D gene unclear. Between the trimmed V and J ends, which lost 5 bases and 5 bases, there was a span of 6 bases. The CDR3 runs to 11 residues. Written as DNA, the CDR3 is TGTGCCAGCAGTCCCCGGGAGACCCAGTACTTC. This translates into CASSPRETQYF.

This clonotype has a count of ten or more. The gene calls are TRBV12-3 or TRBV12-4 and TRBJ1-2, with 7 bases that match TRBD1. This CDR3 comprises 13 residues. Trimming took 6 bases from V and 6 from J; bases not matched to a gene: 7. DNA of the CDR3: TGTGCCAGCAGCCTGGGACAGAAGAATGGCTACACCTTC. Translated, it gives CASSLGQKNGYTF.

This clonotype occurred many times. The rearrangement links TRBV6-1 to TRBJ1-6; D gene unclear. The germline V gene encodes CDR1 MNHNS and CDR2 SASEGT. The CDR3 covers 15 residues. Trimming cost V 6 bases and J 0 bases, with 9 bases left between them. CDR3: CASRAPSSYNSPLHF. In DNA, the CDR3 is TGTGCCAGCAGGGCTCCAAGCTCCTATAATTCACCCCTCCACTTT.

This clonotype was picked up one time. At one end the junction does not follow the germline gene, possibly because of a read error. The rearrangement joins TRBV5-8 to TRBJ2-5; D is perhaps TRBD1 (6 bases). The CDR3 is 15 residues long. From germline, CDR1 is SGHTS and CDR2 YDEGEE. This CDR3 is CASSFTGHQGEAQYF. CDR3 in DNA: TGTGCCAGCAGCTTTACGGGACATCAAGGAGAGGCCCAGTACTTC.

This clonotype was detected ten times or more. As DNA, the CDR3 is TGTGCCAGCAGTCATATTTCCTACGAGCAGTACTTC. Protein: CASSHISYEQYF. This chain joins TRBV12-3 or TRBV12-4 and TRBJ2-7, with D hard to call. This CDR3 region has 12 residues. The V end was cut by 5 bases, the J end by 1 base, with 6 bases between.

This clonotype showed up many times. This chain links TRBV6-1 with TRBJ1-4; maybe TRBD1 (5 bases). Germline V gene sequence: CDR1 MNHNS, CDR2 SASEGT. Trimming took off 6 bases at V and 7 bases at J, with 9 bases between the two ends. The CDR3 contains 12 residues. The CDR3 nucleotides read TGTGCCAGCAGAGGAGGGGCTGAAAAACTGTTTTTT. Protein sequence: CASRGGAEKLFF.

The rearrangement joins TRBV5-1 to TRBJ2-3; D remains ambiguous. V gave up 3 bases and J gave up 2 bases, with 7 bases separating them. Germline-derived CDR1 and CDR2 are SGHRS and YFSETQ. The CDR3 consists of 13 residues. The CDR3 region is CASSSRLTDTQYF. CDR3 bases: TGCGCCAGCAGCTCCAGACTCACAGATACGCAGTATTTT.

This clonotype was detected many times. The V call is TRBV29-1, the J call TRBJ2-7; possible D gene TRBD1, 5 bases. Germline loops: CDR1 SQVTM, CDR2 ANQGSEA. Trimming removed 4 bases from V and 2 bases from J, with 18 bases in between. The CDR3 covers 15 residues. The CDR3 bases are TGCAGCGTTGTAACCAGCGTCCAGGGCCCCTACGAGCAGTACTTC. It encodes CSVVTSVQGPYEQYF.